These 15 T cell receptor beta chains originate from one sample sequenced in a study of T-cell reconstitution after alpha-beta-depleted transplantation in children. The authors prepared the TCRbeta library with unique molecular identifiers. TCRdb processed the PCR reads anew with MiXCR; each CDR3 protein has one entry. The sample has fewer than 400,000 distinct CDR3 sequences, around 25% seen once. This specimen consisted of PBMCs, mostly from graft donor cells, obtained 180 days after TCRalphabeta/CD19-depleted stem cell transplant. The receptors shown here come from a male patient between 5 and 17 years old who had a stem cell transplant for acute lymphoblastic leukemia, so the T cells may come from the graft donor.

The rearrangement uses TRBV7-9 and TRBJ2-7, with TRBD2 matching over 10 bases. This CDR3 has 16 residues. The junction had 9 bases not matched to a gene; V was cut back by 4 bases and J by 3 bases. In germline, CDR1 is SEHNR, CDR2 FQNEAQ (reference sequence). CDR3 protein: CASSYPLAGEGYEQYF. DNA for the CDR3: TGTGCCAGCAGCTATCCTCTAGCGGGAGAGGGCTACGAGCAGTACTTC. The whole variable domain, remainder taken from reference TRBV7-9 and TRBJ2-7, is DTGVSQNPRHKITKRGQNVTFRCDPISEHNRLYWYRQTLGQGPEFLTYFQNEAQLEKSRLLSDRFSAERPKGSFSTLEIQRTEQGDSAMYLCASSYPLAGEGYEQYFGPGTRLTVT.

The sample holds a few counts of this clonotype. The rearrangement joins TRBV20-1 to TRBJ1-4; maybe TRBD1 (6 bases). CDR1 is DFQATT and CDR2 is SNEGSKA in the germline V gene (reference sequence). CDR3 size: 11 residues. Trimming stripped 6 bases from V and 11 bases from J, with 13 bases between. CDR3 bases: TGCAGTGCGGGGGCTCTTGGGAAACTGTTTTTT. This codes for CSAGALGKLFF.

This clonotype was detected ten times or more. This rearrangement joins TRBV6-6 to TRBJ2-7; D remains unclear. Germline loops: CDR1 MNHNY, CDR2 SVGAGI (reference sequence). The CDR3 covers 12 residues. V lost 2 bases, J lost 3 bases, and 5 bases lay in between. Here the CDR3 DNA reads TGTGCCAGCAGTTACAGCTTCTACGAGCAGTACTTC. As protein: CASSYSFYEQYF.

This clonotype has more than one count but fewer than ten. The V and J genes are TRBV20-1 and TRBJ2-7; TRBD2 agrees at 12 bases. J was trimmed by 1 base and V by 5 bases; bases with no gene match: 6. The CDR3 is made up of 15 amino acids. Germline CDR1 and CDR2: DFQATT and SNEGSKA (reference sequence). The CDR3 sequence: CSAARLAGVSYEQYF. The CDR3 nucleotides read TGCAGTGCTGCCAGACTAGCGGGAGTATCCTACGAGCAGTACTTC.

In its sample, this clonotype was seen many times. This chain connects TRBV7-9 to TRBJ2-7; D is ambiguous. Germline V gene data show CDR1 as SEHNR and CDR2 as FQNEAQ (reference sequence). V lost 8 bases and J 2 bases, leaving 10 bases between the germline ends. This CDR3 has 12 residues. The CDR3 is CASDRIAYEQYF. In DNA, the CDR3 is TGTGCCAGCGACCGGATTGCCTACGAGCAGTACTTC.

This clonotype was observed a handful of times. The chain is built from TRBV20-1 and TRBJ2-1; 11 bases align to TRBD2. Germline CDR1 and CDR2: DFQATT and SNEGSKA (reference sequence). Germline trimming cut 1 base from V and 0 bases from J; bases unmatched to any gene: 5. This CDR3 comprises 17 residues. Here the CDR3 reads CSARGLAGGPSYNEQFF. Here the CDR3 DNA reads TGCAGTGCTAGAGGGCTAGCGGGAGGACCCTCCTACAATGAGCAGTTCTTC.

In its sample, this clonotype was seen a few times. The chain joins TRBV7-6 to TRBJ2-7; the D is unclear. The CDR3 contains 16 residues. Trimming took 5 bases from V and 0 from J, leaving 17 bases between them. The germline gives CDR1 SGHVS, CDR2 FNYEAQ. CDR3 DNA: TGTGCCAGCAGCGCCGGCGCCCCCGTGGGCTCCTACGAGCAGTACTTC. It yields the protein CASSAGAPVGSYEQYF.

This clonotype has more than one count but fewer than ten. CDR3: CASRLGTLGETQYF. Written as DNA, the CDR3 is TGTGCCAGCAGACTTGGGACGTTGGGGGAGACCCAGTACTTC. The chain is built from TRBV3-1 and TRBJ2-5; the D gene could be TRBD1 or TRBD2 (5 bases each). CDR3 length: 14 amino acids. V dropped 6 bases and J dropped 5 bases, with 16 bases sitting between them. Germline values: CDR1 LGHDT, CDR2 YNNKEL (reference sequence).

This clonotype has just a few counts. CDR3 coding DNA: TGTGCCAGCAGTTACTCGATGGGGACTAGCGGGGTTACGCAGTATTTT. This encodes CASSYSMGTSGVTQYF. The chain is built from TRBV6-5 and TRBJ2-3, with 13 bases identical to TRBD2. CDR1 and CDR2 from the germline V gene are MNHEY and SVGAGI. The V segment lost 0 bases and the J segment 8 bases; nucleotides outside the gene matches: 5. The CDR3 covers 16 residues.

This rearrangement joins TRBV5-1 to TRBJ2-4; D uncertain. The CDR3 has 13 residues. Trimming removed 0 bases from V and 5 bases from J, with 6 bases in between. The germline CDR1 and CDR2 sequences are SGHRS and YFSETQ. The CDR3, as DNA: TGCGCCAGCAGCTTGGGGCCCGAAAACATTCAGTACTTC. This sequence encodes CASSLGPENIQYF.

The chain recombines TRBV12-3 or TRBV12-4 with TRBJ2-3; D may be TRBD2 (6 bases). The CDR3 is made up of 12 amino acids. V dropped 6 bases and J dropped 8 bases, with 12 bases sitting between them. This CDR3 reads CASRVTSRTQYF. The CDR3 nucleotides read TGTGCCAGCAGGGTTACTAGCCGTACGCAGTATTTT.

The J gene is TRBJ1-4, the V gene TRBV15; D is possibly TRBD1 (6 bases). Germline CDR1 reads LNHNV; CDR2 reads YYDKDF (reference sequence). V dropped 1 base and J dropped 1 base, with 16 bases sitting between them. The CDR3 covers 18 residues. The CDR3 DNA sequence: TGTGCCACCAGCAGAGTTCGGGCAGGGGCACTAACTAATGAAAAACTGTTTTTT. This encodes CATSRVRAGALTNEKLFF.

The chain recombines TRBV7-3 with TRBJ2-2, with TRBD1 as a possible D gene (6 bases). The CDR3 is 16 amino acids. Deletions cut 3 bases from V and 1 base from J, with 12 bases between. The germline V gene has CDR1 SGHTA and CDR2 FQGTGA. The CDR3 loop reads CASSFRGTWNTGELFF. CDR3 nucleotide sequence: TGTGCCAGCAGCTTTAGAGGGACATGGAACACCGGGGAGCTGTTTTTT.

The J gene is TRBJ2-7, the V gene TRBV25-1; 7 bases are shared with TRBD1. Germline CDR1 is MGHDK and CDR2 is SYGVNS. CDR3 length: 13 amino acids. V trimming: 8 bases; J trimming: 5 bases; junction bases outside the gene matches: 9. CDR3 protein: CASGRGQYHEQYF. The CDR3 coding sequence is TGTGCCAGCGGAAGGGGGCAGTACCACGAGCAGTACTTC.

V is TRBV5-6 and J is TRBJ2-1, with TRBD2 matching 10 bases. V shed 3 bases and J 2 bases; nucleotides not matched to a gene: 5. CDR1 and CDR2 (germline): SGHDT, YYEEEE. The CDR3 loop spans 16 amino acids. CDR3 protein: CASSSFLAGAYNEQFF. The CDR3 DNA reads TGTGCCAGCAGCTCCTTTCTAGCGGGAGCCTACAATGAGCAGTTCTTC.